These 9 T cell receptor beta chains came from one sample sequenced in a study of beta chain features in type 1 diabetes. Reverse transcription of all isolated RNA meant that expressed TCRB transcripts were sequenced. Sequencing used immunoSEQ multiplex PCR; TCRdb keeps in-frame clones, though not all of them. The sample holds hundreds of thousands of clones, 30% seen once. Specimen: naive CD4+ T cells from blood. The receptors were gathered from a man aged 18 to 35 in good health.

The chain is built from TRBV7-9 and TRBJ2-5; unclear D gene. The ends were cut back, 10 bases at V and 5 bases at J, with 14 bases in the middle. CDR1 and CDR2 (germline): SEHNR, FQNEAQ (reference sequence). This CDR3 is built from 12 residues. CDR3 loop: CATLNQVETQYF. The CDR3 DNA is TGTGCCACCCTAAATCAGGTCGAGACCCAGTACTTC.

This clone showed up just once. The V call is TRBV9, the J call TRBJ2-1; D is ambiguous. The germline gives CDR1 SGDLS, CDR2 YYNGEE. V lost 1 base, J lost 6 bases, and 8 bases lay in between. CDR3 size: 13 residues. This CDR3 is CASSVSSSNEQFF. CDR3 coding DNA: TGTGCCAGCAGCGTATCAAGTTCCAATGAGCAGTTCTTC.

J is TRBJ2-1 and V is TRBV18, with a tentative D call TRBD2 (5 bases). This CDR3 is built from 14 residues. V was cut by 3 bases and J by 5 bases, with 11 bases left in between. Germline V gene data show CDR1 as KGHSH and CDR2 as LQKENI. CDR3 loop: CASSPVPGNNEQFF. The DNA of the CDR3 is TGTGCCAGCTCACCGGTGCCCGGGAACAATGAGCAGTTCTTC.

This clone occurred once. The genes are TRBV5-1 and TRBJ2-7; a weak D match, TRBD1 (6 bases). V lost 4 bases and J 6 bases, leaving 17 bases between the germline ends. The CDR3 covers 14 residues. Looked up from germline, CDR1 is SGHRS and CDR2 is YFSETQ. For the CDR3, the DNA is TGCGCCAGCAGCCCCCACACAGGGACCAGCGAGCAGTACTTC. This gives the protein CASSPHTGTSEQYF.

The rearrangement links TRBV29-1 to TRBJ2-3; D not resolved. This CDR3 has 12 amino acids. V was trimmed by 3 bases and J by 2 bases, leaving 6 bases between them. Germline V gives CDR1 SQVTM, CDR2 ANQGSEA. The CDR3 reads CSVEKDTDTQYF. The DNA of the CDR3 is TGCAGCGTTGAGAAAGACACAGATACGCAGTATTTT.

This rearrangement joins TRBV29-1 to TRBJ1-2; 7 bases align to TRBD1. Germline CDR1 and CDR2: SQVTM and ANQGSEA. The junction had 13 bases not matched to a gene; V was cut back by 4 bases and J by 5 bases. The CDR3 totals 15 residues. The CDR3 region is CSVAGGTGAQYGYTF. DNA for the CDR3: TGCAGCGTTGCCGGGGGTACAGGGGCTCAATATGGCTACACCTTC. The full variable domain, rest sourced from reference TRBV29-1 and TRBJ1-2, is SAVISQKPSRDICQRGTSLTIQCQVDSQVTMMFWYRQQPGQSLTLIATANQGSEATYESGFVIDKFPISRPNLTFSTLTVSNMSPEDSSIYLCSVAGGTGAQYGYTFGSGTRLTVV.

This clone appeared a few times. This chain uses TRBV19 with TRBJ2-1, with D perhaps TRBD2 (5 bases). Trimming shortened V by 4 bases and J by 8 bases, and 18 bases separated the two germline ends. This CDR3 has 15 residues. Germline V gene sequence: CDR1 LNHDA, CDR2 SQIVND (reference sequence). CDR3 bases: TGTGCCAGTAGTAGGACTGGCGACGTAGGGCATGAGCAGTTCTTC. It codes for CASSRTGDVGHEQFF.

This clone was counted only a few times. V usage is TRBV7-2 and J usage is TRBJ2-7, with D possibly being TRBD1 (6 bases). The V and J ends lost 5 bases and 4 bases respectively, with 18 bases between them. This CDR3 comprises 15 residues. Germline CDR1 and CDR2: SGHTA and FQGNSA. CDR3 sequence (DNA): TGTGCCAGCAGCATCCGGGACAAGCTCGCGTACGAGCAGTACTTC. It translates to CASSIRDKLAYEQYF.

The chain is built from TRBV7-9 and TRBJ1-1, with 8 positions matching TRBD1. V lost 2 bases, J lost 0 bases, and 11 bases stayed unmatched. Looked up from germline, CDR1 is SEHNR and CDR2 is FQNEAQ (reference sequence). CDR3 size: 18 residues. CDR3 sequence (DNA): TGTGCCAGCAGCTTACTTGGTCAGGGGGCCCCCATGAACACTGAAGCTTTCTTT. Its protein product is CASSLLGQGAPMNTEAFF.